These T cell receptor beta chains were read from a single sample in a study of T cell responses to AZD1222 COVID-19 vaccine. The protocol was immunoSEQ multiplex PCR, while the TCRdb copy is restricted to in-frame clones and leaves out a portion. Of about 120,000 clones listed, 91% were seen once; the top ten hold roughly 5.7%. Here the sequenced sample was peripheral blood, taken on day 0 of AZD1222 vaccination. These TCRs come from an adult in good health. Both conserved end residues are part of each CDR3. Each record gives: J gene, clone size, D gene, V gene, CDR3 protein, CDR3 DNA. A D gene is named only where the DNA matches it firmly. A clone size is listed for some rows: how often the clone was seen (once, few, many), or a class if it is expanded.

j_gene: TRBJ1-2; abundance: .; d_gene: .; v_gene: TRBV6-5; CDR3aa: CASSQVTGYYGYTF; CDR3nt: TGTGCCAGCAGCCAGGTCACAGGGTACTATGGCTACACCTTC
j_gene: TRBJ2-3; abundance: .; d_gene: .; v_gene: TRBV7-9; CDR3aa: CASSLEGTTDTQYF; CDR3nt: TGTGCCAGCAGCTTAGAGGGTACTACAGATACGCAGTATTTT
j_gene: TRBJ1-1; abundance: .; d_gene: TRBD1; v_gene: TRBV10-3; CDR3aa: CAISDRGRNTEAFF; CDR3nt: TGTGCCATCAGTGACAGGGGGCGGAACACTGAAGCTTTCTTT
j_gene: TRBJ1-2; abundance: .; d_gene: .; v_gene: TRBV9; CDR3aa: CASSVVSGNGYTF; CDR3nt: TGTGCCAGCAGCGTAGTGTCAGGGAATGGCTACACCTTC
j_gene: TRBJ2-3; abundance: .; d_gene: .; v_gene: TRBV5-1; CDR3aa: CASTYRGVGTDTQYF; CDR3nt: TGCGCCAGCACCTACCGGGGTGTGGGAACAGATACGCAGTATTTT
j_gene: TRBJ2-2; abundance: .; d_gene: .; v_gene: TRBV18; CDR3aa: CASSPQQGGTSKGELFF; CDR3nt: TGTGCCAGCTCACCACAACAGGGAGGGACCTCAAAAGGGGAGCTGTTTTTT
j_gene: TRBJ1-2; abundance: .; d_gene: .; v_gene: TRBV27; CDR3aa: CASSLLGAASRGYTF; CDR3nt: TGTGCCAGCAGTTTGTTGGGGGCCGCTTCACGTGGCTACACCTTC
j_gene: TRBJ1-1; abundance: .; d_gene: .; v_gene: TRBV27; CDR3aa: CASSLGVGTEAFF; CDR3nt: TGTGCCAGCAGTTTGGGGGTCGGCACTGAAGCTTTCTTT
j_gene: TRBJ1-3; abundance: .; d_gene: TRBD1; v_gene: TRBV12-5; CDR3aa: CASGLVPDRVSGNTIYF; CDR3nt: TGTGCTAGTGGTTTGGTACCCGACAGGGTCTCTGGAAACACCATATATTTT
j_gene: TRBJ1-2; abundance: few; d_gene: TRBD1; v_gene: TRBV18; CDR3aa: CASSLQGQGYGYTF; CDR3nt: TGTGCCAGCTCACTCCAAGGACAGGGCTATGGCTACACCTTC
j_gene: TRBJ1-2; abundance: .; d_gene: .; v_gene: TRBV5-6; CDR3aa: CASSSSPGRVLYGYTF; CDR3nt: TGTGCCAGCAGCTCCTCCCCCGGGAGGGTCCTATATGGCTACACCTTC
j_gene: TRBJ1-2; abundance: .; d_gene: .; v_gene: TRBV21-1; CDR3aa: CASSKGGTEF; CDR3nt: TGTGCCAGCAGCAAAGGGGGGACGGAGTTC
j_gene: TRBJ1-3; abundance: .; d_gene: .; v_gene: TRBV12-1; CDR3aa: CASIPPDEALGNTIYF; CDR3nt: TGTGCCAGCATCCCACCGGACGAAGCTCTCGGAAACACCATATATTTT
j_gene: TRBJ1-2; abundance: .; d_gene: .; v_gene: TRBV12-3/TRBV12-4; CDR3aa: CASSLGNYGYTF; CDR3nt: TGTGCCAGCTCCTTGGGGAACTATGGCTACACCTTC
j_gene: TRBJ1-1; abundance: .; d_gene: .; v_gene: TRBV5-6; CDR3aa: CASSLGRTNTEAFF; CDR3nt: TGTGCCAGCAGCTTGGGTCGGACTAACACTGAAGCTTTCTTT
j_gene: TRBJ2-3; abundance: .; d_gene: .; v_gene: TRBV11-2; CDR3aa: CASSSGTRSTDTQYF; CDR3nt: TGTGCCAGCAGCTCCGGGACTCGTAGCACAGATACGCAGTATTTT
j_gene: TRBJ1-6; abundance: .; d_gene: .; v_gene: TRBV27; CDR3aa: CASSFTNSPLHF; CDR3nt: TGTGCCAGCAGTTTCACGAATTCACCCCTCCACTTT
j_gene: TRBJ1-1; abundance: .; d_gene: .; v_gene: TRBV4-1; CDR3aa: CASAIGQRNTEAFF; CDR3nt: TGCGCCAGCGCTATTGGACAGAGGAACACTGAAGCTTTCTTT
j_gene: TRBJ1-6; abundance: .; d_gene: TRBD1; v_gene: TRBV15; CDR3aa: CATSSGQGESSPLHF; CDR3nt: TGTGCCACCAGCAGTGGACAGGGGGAATCTTCACCCCTCCACTTT
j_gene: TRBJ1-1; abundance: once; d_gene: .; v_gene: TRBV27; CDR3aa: CASSLSGRNTEAFF; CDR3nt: TGTGCCAGCAGTTTATCGGGGCGGAACACTGAAGCTTTCTTT
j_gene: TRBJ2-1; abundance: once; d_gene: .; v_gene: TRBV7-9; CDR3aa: CASSLFQDTNNEQFF; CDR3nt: TGTGCCAGCAGCTTATTTCAGGACACAAACAATGAGCAGTTCTTC
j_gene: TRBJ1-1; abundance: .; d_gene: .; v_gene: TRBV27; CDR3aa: CASSLGRGTEAFF; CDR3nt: TGTGCCAGCAGTTTAGGAAGAGGAACTGAAGCTTTCTTT
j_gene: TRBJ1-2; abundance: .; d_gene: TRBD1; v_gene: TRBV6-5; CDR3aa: CASRSGGGYTF; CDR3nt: TGTGCCAGCAGGTCAGGGGGTGGCTACACCTTC
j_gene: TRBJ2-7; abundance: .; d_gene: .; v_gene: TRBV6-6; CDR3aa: CASNLQSPHEQYF; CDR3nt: TGTGCCAGCAACTTGCAATCCCCCCACGAGCAGTACTTC
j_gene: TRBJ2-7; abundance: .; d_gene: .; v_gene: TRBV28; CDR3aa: CASSLGGISVYEQYF; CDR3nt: TGTGCCAGCAGTTTGGGCGGTATATCGGTTTACGAGCAGTACTTC
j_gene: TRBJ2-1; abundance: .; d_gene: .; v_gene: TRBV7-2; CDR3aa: CASSLGLQQRQFF; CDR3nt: TGTGCCAGCAGCTTAGGTCTTCAGCAAAGGCAGTTCTTC
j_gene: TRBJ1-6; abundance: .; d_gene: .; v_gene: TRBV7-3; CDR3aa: CASSQTENSPLHF; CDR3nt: TGTGCCAGCAGCCAAACGGAAAATTCACCCCTCCACTTT
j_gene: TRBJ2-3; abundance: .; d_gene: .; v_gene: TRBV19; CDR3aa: CASSNREFTDTQYF; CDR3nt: TGTGCCAGTAGTAACCGGGAGTTCACAGATACGCAGTATTTT
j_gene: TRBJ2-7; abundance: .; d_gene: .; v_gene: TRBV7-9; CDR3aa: CASSLDRVSSYEQYF; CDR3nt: TGTGCCAGCAGCTTAGATAGGGTAAGCTCCTACGAGCAGTACTTC
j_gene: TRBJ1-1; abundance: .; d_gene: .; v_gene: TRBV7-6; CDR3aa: CAISGGRLNTEAFF; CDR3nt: TGTGCCATCTCTGGAGGCAGGTTGAACACTGAAGCTTTCTTT
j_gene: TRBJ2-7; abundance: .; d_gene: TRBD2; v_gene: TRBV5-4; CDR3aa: CASSLDGTSLYEQYF; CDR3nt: TGTGCCAGCAGTTTAGACGGGACTAGTCTATACGAGCAGTACTTC
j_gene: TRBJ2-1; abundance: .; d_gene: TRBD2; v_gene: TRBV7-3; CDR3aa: CASSPKAGVLVEQFF; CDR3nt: TGTGCCAGCAGCCCCAAAGCGGGAGTTTTGGTTGAGCAGTTCTTC
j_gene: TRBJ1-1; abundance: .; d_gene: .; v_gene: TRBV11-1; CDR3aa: CASRPYLGGTEAFF; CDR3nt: TGTGCCAGCAGACCTTACTTAGGGGGCACTGAAGCTTTCTTT
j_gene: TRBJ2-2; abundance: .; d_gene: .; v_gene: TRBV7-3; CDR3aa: CASSFGGGELFF; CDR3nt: TGTGCCAGCAGCTTCGGAGGCGGGGAGCTGTTTTTT
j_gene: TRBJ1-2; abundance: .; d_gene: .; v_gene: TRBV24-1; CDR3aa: CATSESDLYGYTF; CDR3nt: TGTGCCACCAGTGAGTCTGACCTCTATGGCTACACCTTC
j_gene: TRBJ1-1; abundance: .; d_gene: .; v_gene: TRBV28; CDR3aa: CASNQRAQEAFF; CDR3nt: TGTGCCAGCAATCAAAGGGCGCAGGAGGCTTTCTTT
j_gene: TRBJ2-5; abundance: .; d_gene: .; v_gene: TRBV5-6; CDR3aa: CASRNNRGETQYF; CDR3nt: TGTGCCAGCAGGAACAATAGAGGGGAGACCCAGTACTTC
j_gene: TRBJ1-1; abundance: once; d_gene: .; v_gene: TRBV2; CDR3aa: CASKDSMVSEAFF; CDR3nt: TGTGCCAGCAAGGACAGTATGGTTTCGGAAGCTTTCTTT
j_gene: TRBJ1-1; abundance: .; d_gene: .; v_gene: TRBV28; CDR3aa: CASRVGVTEAFF; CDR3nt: TGTGCCAGCAGAGTGGGGGTCACTGAAGCTTTCTTT
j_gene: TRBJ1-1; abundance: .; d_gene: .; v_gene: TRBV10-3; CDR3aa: CATMKTGNTEAFF; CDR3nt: TGTGCCACCATGAAGACAGGGAACACTGAAGCTTTCTTT
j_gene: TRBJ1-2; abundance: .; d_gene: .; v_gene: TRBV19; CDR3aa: CASIGGLGYTF; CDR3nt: TGTGCCAGTATTGGGGGATTAGGCTACACCTTC
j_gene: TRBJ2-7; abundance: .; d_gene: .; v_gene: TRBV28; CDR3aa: CASSRPEPGRKEQYF; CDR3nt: TGTGCCAGCAGCAGACCAGAGCCTGGACGGAAAGAGCAGTACTTC
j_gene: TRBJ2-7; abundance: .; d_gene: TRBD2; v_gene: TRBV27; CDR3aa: CASSSGTSGSYEQYF; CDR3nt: TGTGCCAGCAGTTCTGGGACTAGCGGTTCCTACGAGCAGTACTTC
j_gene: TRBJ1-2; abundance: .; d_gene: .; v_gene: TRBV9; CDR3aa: CASSATSQSAVGYTF; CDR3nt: TGTGCCAGCAGCGCCACCTCACAGTCGGCGGTCGGCTACACCTTC
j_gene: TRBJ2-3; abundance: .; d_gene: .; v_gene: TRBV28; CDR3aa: CASSWGESPTDTQYF; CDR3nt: TGTGCCAGCAGTTGGGGCGAGAGCCCGACAGATACGCAGTATTTT
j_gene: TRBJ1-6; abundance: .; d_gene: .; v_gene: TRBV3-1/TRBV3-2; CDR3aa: CASSWNKGGGSNSPLHF; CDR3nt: TGTGCCAGCAGCTGGAATAAAGGGGGGGGTTCTAATTCACCCCTCCACTTT
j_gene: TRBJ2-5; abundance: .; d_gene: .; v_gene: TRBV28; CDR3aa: CASSPSGREETQYF; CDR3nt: TGTGCCAGCAGTCCCTCGGGTCGGGAAGAGACCCAGTACTTC
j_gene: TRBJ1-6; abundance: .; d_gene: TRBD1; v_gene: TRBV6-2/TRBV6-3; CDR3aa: CASSYRGQGGSPLHF; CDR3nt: TGTGCCAGCAGTTACCGTGGACAGGGAGGGTCACCCCTCCACTTT
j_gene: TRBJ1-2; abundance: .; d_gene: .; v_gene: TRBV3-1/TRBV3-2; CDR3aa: CASSQDFTDYGYTF; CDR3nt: TGTGCCAGCAGCCAAGATTTCACAGACTATGGCTACACCTTC
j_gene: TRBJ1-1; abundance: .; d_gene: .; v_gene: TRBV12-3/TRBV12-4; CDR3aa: CASSLGTREAFF; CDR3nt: TGTGCCAGCAGTTTAGGGACCCGTGAAGCTTTCTTT
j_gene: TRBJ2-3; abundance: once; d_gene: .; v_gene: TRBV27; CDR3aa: CASSKKAHYTDTQYF; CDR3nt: TGTGCCAGCAGTAAGAAAGCTCATTACACAGATACGCAGTATTTT